This TCR beta chain was observed in a study of blood T cell repertoires in COVID-19. Germline CDR1 and CDR2: KGHDR and SFDVKD. The CDR3 has 16 amino acids. Trimming took 4 bases from V and 0 from J; bases not matched to a gene: 6. TCRdb's copy holds only in-frame clones and misses some; the assay was immunoSEQ multiplex PCR. This sample yields over 75,000 clones, of which approximately 79% are seen a single time; over 9% belongs to the top ten. The receptor was isolated from a man between 70 and 80 years old with acute or convalescent COVID-19. The sequenced sample was peripheral blood. V usage is TRBV24-1 and J usage is TRBJ2-3; 7 nucleotides line up with TRBD1. CDR3 in amino acids: CATSDPTGPSTDTQYF. The CDR3 DNA reads as TGTGCCACCAGTGACCCGACAGGGCCTAGCACAGATACGCAGTATTTT.